The sequence of this TCR beta chain was determined in a study of cytomegalovirus exposure and HLA in healthy donors. Overall study results and limits: What a later analysis reportedly showed was that an Asian-associated ancestry cluster had fewer N-insertions than the 666-donor mean. In presence/absence analyses, roughly uniform sequencing depth across donors was assumed.

Among the donors, all were healthy bone marrow donors. This clone has only a few counts. As yet, its antigen is unknown. J gave up 1 base and V 5 bases, and 5 bases lay outside the gene matches. The CDR3 contains 16 residues. CDR1 is MGHDK and CDR2 is SYGVNS in the germline V gene. PCR used 60 Vbeta primers and 13 Jbeta primers. Sequencing was performed with immunoSEQ multiplex PCR; in TCRdb, only in-frame clones are kept and a portion is missing. In the table there are about 150,000 clones, about 80% of which are singletons. Input material: PBMCs. This sequence originates from a woman aged 25 to 39 in good health and CMV-seronegative. The V gene is TRBV25-1, the J gene TRBJ2-6; TRBD2 agrees at 7 bases. The chain's CDR3 is CASSPMGGSGANVLTF. DNA of the CDR3: TGTGCCAGCAGTCCAATGGGAGGGTCTGGGGCCAACGTCCTGACTTTC.